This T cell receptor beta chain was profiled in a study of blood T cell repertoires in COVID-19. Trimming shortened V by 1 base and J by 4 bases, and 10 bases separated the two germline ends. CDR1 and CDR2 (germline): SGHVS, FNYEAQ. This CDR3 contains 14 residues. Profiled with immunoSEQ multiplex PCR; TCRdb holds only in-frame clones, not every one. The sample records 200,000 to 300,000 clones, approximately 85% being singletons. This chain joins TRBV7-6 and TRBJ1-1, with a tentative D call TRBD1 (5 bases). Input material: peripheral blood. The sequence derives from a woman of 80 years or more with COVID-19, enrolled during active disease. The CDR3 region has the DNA TGTGCCAGCAGCTTAGTCGGGGGGAGCACTGAAGCTTTCTTT. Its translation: CASSLVGGSTEAFF.